Detailed here is one T cell receptor delta chain. Antigen specificity is unknown. TCRdb's protein, taken from a much larger clone, differs from this DNA's translation at residue 3, likely owing to a read error; the protein displayed comes from the DNA. The data originate from a study of γδ T cells in repeated Plasmodium falciparum infection. Across the whole study: Malian gammadelta TCRs were studied during no-transmission periods and across acute malaria episodes. Study-level findings and limits: Vgamma9/Vdelta2+ repertoires stayed stably polyclonal over time and infection.

Sequencing covered both gamma and delta TCR chains per sample. TCRdb re-processed the multiplex PCR reads via CATT. The table has 75,000 to 95,000 delta-chain clones, less than 1% seen once. Bulk repertoires came from Vgamma9/Vdelta2+ or Vdelta2-negative gammadelta T cells flow-sorted from PBMC. The CDR3 has 24 residues. Germline CDR1 reads TSWWSYY; CDR2 reads QGS. The TCR comes from a pool of human donors (malaria-infected and uninfected, not separated). The chain combines TRDV1 with TRDJ2; D may be TRDD3 (5 bases). Sequenced input: gamma-delta T cells from blood. The CDR3 region has the DNA TGTGCTATTGGGGAACTAGAGTCCGGCCCAAGGCCCTTTTGGGATTCAACTTTGACAGCACAACTCTTCTTT. This codes for CAIGELESGPRPFWDSTLTAQLFF.